This TCR beta chain was sequenced for a study of T cells after yellow fever vaccination. Ten or more counts support this clonotype. What it recognizes is unknown. Study-wide results and limits: Just a small share of clonotypes turned up in the CD4 compartment as well as the CD8 compartment.

Universal primer sites and UMIs were introduced during 5'RACE template-switching synthesis of TCR cDNA. TCRdb re-analysed the 5' RACE reads in MiXCR, keeping a single row per CDR3 protein. Here the sample spans approximately 150,000 distinct CDR3 sequences, approximately 6.2% being singletons. Unmatched junction bases numbered 9, after V lost 3 bases and J lost 6 bases. This CDR3 is built from 15 residues. Germline CDR1 reads SGHTA; CDR2 reads FQGNSA. The rearrangement joins TRBV7-2 to TRBJ2-3, with TRBD2 identical over 7 bases. This clonotype originated in a man aged 18 to 35 who received the YFV17D yellow fever vaccine. Material: CD4+ T cells sorted from PBMCs, obtained on the day of the first yellow fever vaccination. The CDR3 nucleotides read TGTGCCAGCAGCTTGAATCTAGCGGCCGTGGATACGCAGTATTTT. Amino acids: CASSLNLAAVDTQYF.